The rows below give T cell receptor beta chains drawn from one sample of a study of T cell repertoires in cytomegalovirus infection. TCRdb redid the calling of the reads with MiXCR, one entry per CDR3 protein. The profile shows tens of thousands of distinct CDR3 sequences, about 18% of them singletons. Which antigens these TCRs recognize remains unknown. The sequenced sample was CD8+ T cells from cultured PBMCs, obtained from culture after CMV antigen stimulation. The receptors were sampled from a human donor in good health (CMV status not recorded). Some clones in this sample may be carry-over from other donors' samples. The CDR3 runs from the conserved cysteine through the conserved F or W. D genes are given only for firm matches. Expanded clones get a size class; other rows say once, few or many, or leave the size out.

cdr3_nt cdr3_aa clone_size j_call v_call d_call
TGTGCCACCAGACCTCGGGGGACACAAGAGACCCAGTACTTC CATRPRGTQETQYF - TRBJ2-5 TRBV15 -
TGTGCCAGCAGCCCCGGGACCCGCTCTGGAAACACCATATATTTT CASSPGTRSGNTIYF - TRBJ1-3 TRBV6-2/TRBV6-3 -
TGTGCCAGCAGTCACCGGGGACAGGGGATCTATGGCTACACCTTC CASSHRGQGIYGYTF - TRBJ1-2 TRBV12-3/TRBV12-4 TRBD1
TGTGCCAGCAGTCCACAACCGACAGGCTACAATCAGCCCCAGCATTTT CASSPQPTGYNQPQHF - TRBJ1-5 TRBV27 -
TGCGCCAGCAGCCAAGTGACAGCGAGTAATGAAAAACTGTTTTTT CASSQVTASNEKLFF - TRBJ1-4 TRBV4-3 -
TGTGCCAGCACTCAGGTGGCGACCGCCCCGAATACATGGCCCCTCCACTTT CASTQVATAPNTWPLHF - TRBJ1-6 TRBV7-2 -
TGTGCCAGCAGCTTAACCGGGATTCTAGATAGCACAGATACGCAGTATTTT CASSLTGILDSTDTQYF - TRBJ2-3 TRBV7-2 -
TGTGCCAGCAGTTACCATCCAGCGGGGGGGAACACCGGGGAGCTGTTTTTT CASSYHPAGGNTGELFF once TRBJ2-2 TRBV6-2/TRBV6-3 TRBD2
TGTGCCAGCAGGGGTTCGACCGGGGAGCTGTTTTTT CASRGSTGELFF - TRBJ2-2 TRBV7-6 -
TGTGCCAGCAGCTCAACAACGGACAGCTCCTACAATGAGCAGTTCTTC CASSSTTDSSYNEQFF many TRBJ2-1 TRBV7-9 -
TGTGCCACCAGCAGACCTTGGAGGACAGATGAGCAGTTCTTC CATSRPWRTDEQFF many TRBJ2-1 TRBV15 -
TGTGCCAGCAGCTCAGGACAGGGGACCGGGGAGCTGTTTTTT CASSSGQGTGELFF few TRBJ2-2 TRBV7-7 TRBD1
TGTGCCAGCAGTTCAGAGGACACCGGGGAGCTGTTTTTT CASSSEDTGELFF many TRBJ2-2 TRBV6-1 -
TGTGCCAGCAGCCTCACAAACCGGGGGACAGGGGGCGTTGAGTACTTC CASSLTNRGTGGVEYF few TRBJ2-7 TRBV12-3/TRBV12-4 TRBD1
TGTGCCAGCAGTTCCAAGGGGGCGTTGGAGACCCAGTACTTC CASSSKGALETQYF few TRBJ2-5 TRBV27 TRBD1
TGTGCCAGCGGATTTAGTACCACTGAAGCTTTCTTT CASGFSTTEAFF - TRBJ1-1 TRBV12-3/TRBV12-4 -
TGTGCCAGCAGCAAATCGGACAGCTATATTCATGAAAAACTGTTTTTT CASSKSDSYIHEKLFF - TRBJ1-4 TRBV6-8 -
TGTGCCAGCAGCTTGCAGGGAGGGGAGGGGAATGAGCAGTTCTTC CASSLQGGEGNEQFF - TRBJ2-1 TRBV7-8 TRBD2
TGTGCCAGCAGTCCCCCCCACAGGGATTCACCCCTCCACTTT CASSPPHRDSPLHF - TRBJ1-6 TRBV28 -
TGTGCCAGCAGTCAATTCGAAGGGTTTCAGCCCCAGCATTTT CASSQFEGFQPQHF few TRBJ1-5 TRBV27 -
TGTGCCAGCAGCTTAGAGACAGCCTACGAGCAGTACTTC CASSLETAYEQYF - TRBJ2-7 TRBV7-8 -
TGTGCCAGCAGTTACTCAGGGGAGTCCTACAATGAGCAGTTCTTC CASSYSGESYNEQFF - TRBJ2-1 TRBV6-2/TRBV6-3 -
TGTGCCATTGGGGTCGCTAGCGCCACAGATACGCAGTATTTT CAIGVASATDTQYF few TRBJ2-3 TRBV10-3 -
TGTGCCAGCAGCCGGGGGGGAGGAGAAGGAGAGACCCAGTACTTC CASSRGGGEGETQYF - TRBJ2-5 TRBV13 TRBD2
TGTGCCAGCAGCCCAGACTTCGCAGATACGCAGTATTTT CASSPDFADTQYF - TRBJ2-3 TRBV14 -
TGCAGCGTAGAAGCGTTGAACACTGAAGCTTTCTTT CSVEALNTEAFF - TRBJ1-1 TRBV29-1 -
TGTGCCAGCAGAAATATAGCTAGCAGAGCCTACGAGCAGTACTTC CASRNIASRAYEQYF - TRBJ2-7 TRBV28 -
TGCGCCAGCAGCACCAGGGTCCCAAGGGGTGCCGAGCAGTACTTC CASSTRVPRGAEQYF once TRBJ2-7 TRBV5-1 -
TGTGCCAGCCTGACTAGCCGATCTAGCACAGATACGCAGTATTTT CASLTSRSSTDTQYF - TRBJ2-3 TRBV27 TRBD2
TGTGCCAGCAGCCCGGGCCCCCTCCGCTCCTACGAGCAGTACTTC CASSPGPLRSYEQYF few TRBJ2-7 TRBV7-6 -
TGTGCCAGCAGTTCCTCCTTGAACACTGAAGCTTTCTTT CASSSSLNTEAFF - TRBJ1-1 TRBV12-3/TRBV12-4 -
TGTGCCAGCAGCTACATAGCGATCGGCAGAGAGACCCAGTACTTC CASSYIAIGRETQYF few TRBJ2-5 TRBV7-9 -
TGTGCCAGCAGTCACCGGCTACAGGGGAAGCAGTTCTTC CASSHRLQGKQFF - TRBJ2-1 TRBV12-3/TRBV12-4 TRBD1
TGTGCCAGCAGCGAGACGGGACTAGCGGCCAACAATGAGCAGTTCTTC CASSETGLAANNEQFF few TRBJ2-1 TRBV3-1 TRBD2
TGTGCCAGCACCCACCGGGGACGGAGGATGAACACTGAAGCTTTCTTT CASTHRGRRMNTEAFF - TRBJ1-1 TRBV7-9 -
TGTGCCAGCAGTTTAAGGGACAGAAAGAACACTGAAGCTTTCTTT CASSLRDRKNTEAFF few TRBJ1-1 TRBV12-3/TRBV12-4 TRBD1
TGTGCCAGCAGCTTCGCGGGGACAGGGGTGTCAAATACGCAGTATTTT CASSFAGTGVSNTQYF few TRBJ2-3 TRBV7-8 TRBD1
TGTGCCAGTAGTATCTTTCTAGGGACAGGGCTGGACGAGCAGTACTTC CASSIFLGTGLDEQYF many TRBJ2-7 TRBV19 TRBD1
TGTGCCAGCAGCCAAAAGCCGGGACCCCGGTACGAGCAGTACTTC CASSQKPGPRYEQYF once TRBJ2-7 TRBV3-1 -
TGTGCCAGCAGCTTTACAACCGACCGATTGCTTTACTACGAGCAGTACTTC CASSFTTDRLLYYEQYF few TRBJ2-7 TRBV7-8 -
TGTGCCAGCAGCACCGCGGGGGTAGCGGGTTACGAGCAGTACTTC CASSTAGVAGYEQYF - TRBJ2-7 TRBV9 TRBD2
TGTGCCAGCAGTTTGCGGTGGCAGGGCGGTTCACCCCTCCACTTT CASSLRWQGGSPLHF few TRBJ1-6 TRBV27 -
TGTGCACAAGCGGGGGGCCCTATTACCGGGGAGCTGTTTTTT CAQAGGPITGELFF - TRBJ2-2 TRBV7-8 TRBD2
TGTGCTAGTGGTCCTTGGGACGTATCGGAGCAGTTCTTC CASGPWDVSEQFF - TRBJ2-1 TRBV12-5 -
TGTGCCAGCACCCAGCAAGGAGGCGGCGGTCACACCGGGGAGCTGTTTTTT CASTQQGGGGHTGELFF - TRBJ2-2 TRBV7-2 -
TGTGCCAGCAGTGATATGGACTGGAACACTGAAGCTTTCTTT CASSDMDWNTEAFF - TRBJ1-1 TRBV2 -
TGTGCCAGCAGCTTAAAAACAGGGGGCATGCAGCCCCAGCATTTT CASSLKTGGMQPQHF few TRBJ1-5 TRBV7-2 TRBD1
TGTGCCAGCAGGCCCGCCGGCGGGGGAGCCTTAGAGACCCAGTACTTC CASRPAGGGALETQYF - TRBJ2-5 TRBV12-3/TRBV12-4 TRBD2